A selection of T cell receptor beta chains follows, all from one sample in a study of identical twins. TCRdb re-called the 5' RACE reads with MiXCR, one entry per CDR3 protein. The sample records under 900,000 distinct CDR3 sequences, around 12% being singletons. These data are also associated with another study on yellow fever vaccine responses in identical twins.

What was sequenced was PBMCs. The receptors stem from a woman aged 18 to 35 in good health. Both conserved end residues are part of each CDR3. D genes are given only for firm matches. Clone size is given for some rows only: seen once, a few or many times, or a class if the clone is expanded.

J	size	D	V	CDR3	DNA
TRBJ2-1	few	-	TRBV20-1	CSARRWPVGGNEQFF	TGCAGTGCTAGACGGTGGCCTGTCGGAGGTAATGAGCAGTTCTTC
TRBJ2-7	few	-	TRBV4-1	CASSPLGLPQYEQYF	TGCGCCAGCAGCCCCCTCGGGCTACCCCAGTACGAGCAGTACTTC
TRBJ2-2	few	-	TRBV5-1	CASSLLTDNTGELFF	TGCGCCAGCAGCTTGCTCACAGACAACACCGGGGAGCTGTTTTTT
TRBJ1-1	few	-	TRBV19	CASSIVRGPRVEAFF	TGTGCCAGTAGTATCGTCAGGGGTCCCCGGGTTGAAGCTTTCTTT
TRBJ2-1	few	TRBD2	TRBV19	CASSIGTSRYNEQFF	TGTGCCAGTAGTATCGGGACTAGCAGGTACAATGAGCAGTTCTTC
TRBJ2-1	-	-	TRBV5-1	CASSLAASLNEQFF	TGCGCCAGCAGCTTGGCAGCTAGCCTTAATGAGCAGTTCTTC
TRBJ2-3	-	TRBD2	TRBV7-9	CASSPKGGSSDTQYF	TGTGCCAGCAGCCCCAAGGGCGGGAGCTCAGATACGCAGTATTTT
TRBJ2-3	few	-	TRBV2	CASSNSGFTDTQYF	TGTGCCAGCAGTAATAGCGGATTCACAGATACGCAGTATTTT
TRBJ2-7	-	-	TRBV25-1	CASSVPGSHGGEQYF	TGTGCCAGCAGTGTCCCGGGGTCACATGGCGGCGAGCAGTACTTC
TRBJ1-1	few	TRBD1	TRBV29-1	CSVEGQYTEAFF	TGCAGCGTAGAGGGACAGTACACTGAAGCTTTCTTT
TRBJ2-5	-	-	TRBV5-1	CASSSRESSETQYF	TGCGCCAGCAGCTCTCGGGAGAGTTCGGAGACCCAGTACTTC
TRBJ2-2	-	TRBD2	TRBV7-3	CASTLAGGPGELFF	TGTGCCAGCACCCTAGCGGGAGGCCCCGGGGAGCTGTTTTTT
TRBJ1-1	many	-	TRBV24-1	CATRREGGEAFF	TGTGCCACCAGAAGGGAAGGGGGTGAAGCTTTCTTT
TRBJ1-2	-	TRBD1	TRBV28	CASGGQGRANYGYTF	TGTGCCAGCGGAGGACAGGGCCGAGCTAACTATGGCTACACCTTC
TRBJ2-1	-	TRBD1	TRBV4-1	CASSQGTGRFDEQFF	TGCGCCAGCAGCCAAGGGACAGGGAGGTTCGATGAGCAGTTCTTC
TRBJ1-1	few	-	TRBV25-1	CASSDHRAETEAFF	TGTGCCAGCAGTGATCACAGGGCTGAGACTGAAGCTTTCTTT
TRBJ2-5	-	TRBD1	TRBV29-1	CSVDRGHGTQYF	TGCAGCGTAGACAGGGGGCATGGGACCCAGTACTTC
TRBJ2-7	-	-	TRBV7-8	CASSSSGYGAYEQYF	TGTGCCAGCAGCTCCTCAGGGTATGGGGCCTACGAGCAGTACTTC
TRBJ2-5	many	-	TRBV4-2	CASSHPLGQGQETQYF	TGTGCCAGCAGCCACCCCCTGGGGCAGGGCCAAGAGACCCAGTACTTC
TRBJ2-3	few	TRBD1	TRBV9	CASSVVSGTGSAQYF	TGTGCCAGCAGCGTAGTAAGTGGGACAGGGAGTGCGCAGTATTTT
TRBJ2-5	few	TRBD1	TRBV14	CASRLTGGGGTQYF	TGTGCCAGCAGGCTGACAGGGGGCGGCGGGACCCAGTACTTC
TRBJ2-7	-	TRBD2	TRBV6-1	CASRPTSGDEQYF	TGTGCCAGCAGGCCAACTAGCGGGGACGAGCAGTACTTC
TRBJ2-3	many	-	TRBV5-1	CASSLAGNGDTQYF	TGCGCCAGCAGCTTGGCGGGAAACGGAGATACGCAGTATTTT
TRBJ2-1	once	TRBD1	TRBV29-1	CSVEGRDRSGNEQFF	TGCAGCGTTGAGGGTAGGGACAGGTCAGGCAATGAGCAGTTCTTC
TRBJ2-5	many	TRBD2	TRBV5-1	CASSWPRLAGFQETQYF	TGCGCCAGCAGCTGGCCCCGACTAGCGGGTTTCCAAGAGACCCAGTACTTC
TRBJ2-1	few	TRBD1	TRBV2	CASNYRGKDEQFF	TGTGCCAGCAATTACAGGGGGAAGGATGAGCAGTTCTTC
TRBJ1-3	few	-	TRBV20-1	CSARIGSGNTIYF	TGCAGTGCTAGGATCGGAAGTGGAAACACCATATATTTT